The 8 T cell receptor beta chains given below trace back to one sample, sequenced in a study of T-cell memory formation after mild COVID-19. One entry per CDR3 protein results from TCRdb running MiXCR on the 5' RACE reads. The repertoire has approximately 290,000 distinct CDR3 sequences, roughly 8.2% of them found once; the top ten carry about 22%. The material sequenced was PBMCs or a T cell subset sorted from them (not recorded which). The receptors shown here come from a man younger than 30 who had mild COVID-19 (a few samples of this study predate the infection). Cell type and time point are not known.

This clonotype was observed a handful of times. The V call is TRBV6-6, the J call TRBJ1-4; TRBD1 agrees at 7 bases. Germline values: CDR1 MNHNY, CDR2 SVGAGI (reference sequence). V was clipped by 0 bases and J by 4 bases; unmatched bases: 5. This CDR3 spans 16 amino acids. The CDR3 spells CASSYSGQLDNEKLFF. The CDR3 DNA is TGTGCCAGCAGTTACTCGGGACAGCTGGATAATGAAAAACTGTTTTTT.

This chain connects TRBV7-2 to TRBJ2-5; D may be TRBD1 or TRBD2 (6 bases each). CDR3 length: 14 residues. V lost 5 bases and J 5 bases, leaving 15 bases between the germline ends. CDR1 and CDR2 (germline): SGHTA, FQGNSA. The CDR3 region is CASSAGGRAETQYF. The CDR3 nucleotides read TGTGCCAGCAGCGCTGGGGGGCGCGCGGAGACCCAGTACTTC.

This clonotype was detected a few times. The chain couples TRBV14 to TRBJ2-6, with 10 bases lining up with TRBD1. The CDR3 consists of 20 residues. CDR1 is SGHDN, CDR2 FVKESK, per germline. J gave up 4 bases and V 4 bases, and 16 bases lay outside the gene matches. The CDR3 reads CASSPRTDGTGVIGANVLTF. The CDR3 region has the DNA TGTGCCAGCAGCCCGAGAACCGACGGGACAGGGGTCATCGGGGCCAACGTCCTGACTTTC. The full variable domain, in which reference TRBV14 and TRBJ2-6 provide the parts outside the CDR3, is EAGVTQFPSHSVIEKGQTVTLRCDPISGHDNLYWYRRVMGKEIKFLLHFVKESKQDESGMPNNRFLAERTGGTYSTLKVQPAELEDSGVYFCASSPRTDGTGVIGANVLTFGAGSRLTVL.

Only a few counts were recorded for this clonotype. V is TRBV30 and J is TRBJ1-2; D call uncertain. The germline V and J ends were trimmed by 2 bases and 4 bases, with 11 bases remaining between them. CDR3 size: 13 residues. The V gene's germline CDR1 is GTSNPN and CDR2 SVGIG (reference sequence). CDR3 nucleotide sequence: TGTGCCTGGAGTAACGGGTTGGGCTATGGCTACACCTTC. As protein: CAWSNGLGYGYTF.

The V call is TRBV2, the J call TRBJ2-1; no firm D call. Germline loops: CDR1 SNHLY, CDR2 FYNNEI. The CDR3 totals 13 residues. V lost 7 bases, J lost 4 bases, and 11 bases lay in between. The DNA of the CDR3 is TGTGCCAGCACCCTAGGTGGGTACAATGAGCAGTTCTTC. Translating it yields CASTLGGYNEQFF.

This clonotype was recorded at least ten times. This sequence joins TRBV18 and TRBJ2-1; maybe TRBD2 (5 bases). The CDR3 contains 12 residues. The V gene lost 0 bases and the J gene lost 8 bases, with 5 bases spanning the gap. Germline CDR1 reads KGHSH; CDR2 reads LQKENI. The CDR3 spells CASSPPEDEQFF. CDR3 in DNA: TGTGCCAGCTCACCACCGGAGGATGAGCAGTTCTTC.

A few counts support this clonotype. The chain is built from TRBV5-5 and TRBJ2-2; no firm D call. CDR1 is SGHKS and CDR2 is YYEKEE in the germline V gene (reference sequence). Between the trimmed V and J ends, which lost 0 bases and 6 bases, there was a span of 6 bases. The CDR3 sequence is 13 residues long. The DNA for the CDR3 is TGTGCCAGCAGCTTGGGACCTTCCGGGGAGCTGTTTTTT. It is translated as CASSLGPSGELFF.

This clonotype showed up just a few times. V is TRBV7-6 and J is TRBJ1-2, with 8 positions matching TRBD1. CDR3 length: 15 amino acids. After removal of 5 bases from V and 4 bases from J, the junction contained 9 bases not matched to a gene. CDR1 SGHVS and CDR2 FNYEAQ come from the germline V gene. The CDR3: CASSDPRTGTYGYTF. DNA of the CDR3: TGTGCCAGCAGCGATCCACGGACAGGGACCTATGGCTACACCTTC.